This passage covers 17 T cell receptor beta chains from one sample sequenced in a study of control samples from healthy donors and cancer patients. Assay: immunoSEQ multiplex PCR; the TCRdb copy retains only in-frame clones and omits some. The sample comprises some 130,000 clones, approximately 92% of which are singletons, and roughly 10% rests with the top ten. The sequencing sample was made of blood. These receptors all come from a man younger than 45 in good health.

V is TRBV6-1 and J is TRBJ2-1; TRBD2 aligns across 10 bases. The germline CDR1 and CDR2 sequences are MNHNS and SASEGT. CDR3 length: 17 residues. Unmatched junction bases numbered 7, after V lost 2 bases and J lost 3 bases. Here the CDR3 DNA reads TGTGCCAGCAGTGAACGGTCTAGCGGGAGAATCTACAATGAGCAGTTCTTC. It specifies CASSERSSGRIYNEQFF.

This CDR3 is CATSGDSLWTGDLEQYF. The CDR3, as DNA: TGTGCCACCAGTGGAGATTCATTGTGGACAGGGGATCTCGAGCAGTACTTC. The rearrangement links TRBV15 to TRBJ2-7; 9 nucleotides align to TRBD1. The germline V gene encodes CDR1 LNHNV and CDR2 YYDKDF (reference sequence). V dropped 6 bases and J dropped 6; count of bases not matched to a gene: 18. CDR3 length: 17 amino acids.

The rearrangement joins TRBV20-1 to TRBJ2-7; TRBD2 aligns across 7 bases. CDR1 and CDR2 (germline): DFQATT, SNEGSKA (reference sequence). The CDR3 sequence is 14 residues long. V was pared by 3 bases and J by 5 bases, with 10 bases of the junction left unmatched. This chain's CDR3 is CSASRREHYHEQYF. In DNA, the CDR3 is TGCAGTGCTAGTCGGCGGGAGCATTACCACGAGCAGTACTTC.

This clone has a single count. J is TRBJ1-1 and V is TRBV7-2, with no clear D. Germline CDR1 is SGHTA and CDR2 is FQGNSA. V was pared by 4 bases and J by 0 bases, with 9 bases between. CDR3 length equals 14 residues. The DNA of the CDR3 is TGTGCCAGCAGCTCGTTTGCAGTGAACACTGAAGCTTTCTTT. Residues: CASSSFAVNTEAFF.

The CDR3 sequence is CASSLRRQQLAGGNNEQFF. DNA for the CDR3: TGTGCCAGCAGTTTGAGGCGCCAACAACTAGCGGGAGGTAACAATGAGCAGTTCTTC. The chain carries TRBV27 and TRBJ2-1; 12 bases match TRBD2. There are 19 residues in the CDR3. V was clipped by 3 bases and J by 5 bases; unmatched bases: 14. Germline-derived CDR1 and CDR2 are MNHEY and SMNVEV (reference sequence).

The chain couples TRBV7-9 to TRBJ2-3; TRBD2 matches 8 bases. V shed 5 bases and J 1 base; nucleotides not matched to a gene: 5. The CDR3 length is 15 residues. Germline CDR1 SEHNR, CDR2 FQNEAQ (reference sequence). CDR3 residues: CASSRIAGRTDTQYF. DNA for the CDR3: TGTGCCAGCAGCCGAATAGCGGGACGCACAGATACGCAGTATTTT.

The DNA for the CDR3 is TGTGCCTGGAACCCCAGTGCTGGAAACACCATATATTTT. Its translation is CAWNPSAGNTIYF. The rearrangement links TRBV30 to TRBJ1-3; unclear D gene. V lost 4 bases to trimming and J lost 2 bases, with 9 bases between them. CDR3 length equals 13 residues. Per the germline V gene, CDR1 is GTSNPN and CDR2 is SVGIG (reference sequence).

The chain uses TRBV11-1 and TRBJ2-1; tentatively, D is TRBD2 (6 bases). V was pared by 1 base and J by 4 bases, with 11 bases between. This CDR3 contains 15 residues. CDR1 SGHAT and CDR2 FQDESV come from the germline V gene (reference sequence). For the CDR3, the DNA is TGTGCCAGCAGCTTAGGTAGCGGTGATTACAATGAGCAGTTCTTC. It specifies CASSLGSGDYNEQFF.

This clone has only one observation. J is TRBJ2-7 and V is TRBV11-1; unclear D gene. V dropped 5 bases and J dropped 2 bases, with 4 bases sitting between them. Germline assignment: CDR1 SGHAT and CDR2 FQDESV (reference sequence). The CDR3 consists of 11 residues. The CDR3 protein is CASSGPYEQYF. CDR3 nucleotide sequence: TGTGCCAGCAGCGGGCCCTACGAGCAGTACTTC.

The chain has TRBV15 and TRBJ2-1; the match to TRBD1 covers 8 bases. The CDR3 length is 19 residues. CDR1 is LNHNV and CDR2 is YYDKDF in the germline V gene (reference sequence). The trim removed 2 bases at V and 2 bases at J, leaving 14 bases unmatched. The CDR3 sequence is CATSRRVKWTGTPYNEQFF. Here the CDR3 DNA reads TGTGCCACCAGCAGACGAGTTAAATGGACAGGGACCCCCTACAATGAGCAGTTCTTC.

This chain connects TRBV6-5 to TRBJ1-5, with a weak D call TRBD1 (5 bases). CDR3 length: 15 residues. The V end was cut by 8 bases, the J end by 7 bases, with 21 bases between. Per the germline V gene, CDR1 is MNHEY and CDR2 is SVGAGI. The CDR3 bases are TGTGCCAGCTCGGGATTGGGGGTTCGAGGACAGCCCCAGCATTTT. It yields the protein CASSGLGVRGQPQHF.

V usage is TRBV3-1 (or the pseudogene TRBV3-2) and J usage is TRBJ1-5; 7 bases fit TRBD1. Germline-derived CDR1 and CDR2 are LGHDT and YNNKEL (reference sequence). The CDR3 has 15 residues. Germline trimming cut 1 base from V and 0 bases from J; bases unmatched to any gene: 0. The DNA of the CDR3 is TGTGCCAGCAGCCAAGGACAGGGTAGCAATCAGCCCCAGCATTTT. Its protein is CASSQGQGSNQPQHF.

The chain links TRBV7-3 to TRBJ2-1, with 12 bases that match TRBD2. CDR3 size: 15 residues. With V trimmed by 2 bases and J by 8 bases, 4 bases remained unmatched. Germline lookup yields CDR1 SGHTA and CDR2 FQGTGA. The CDR3 DNA reads TGTGCCAGCAGCTTACTAGCGGGAGGGCCAGATGAGCAGTTCTTC. Protein: CASSLLAGGPDEQFF.

In its sample, this clone was seen once. The chain carries TRBV4-1 and TRBJ2-1; D is uncertain. V lost 1 base and J lost 1, with 11 bases in between. The CDR3 totals 16 residues. Germline loops: CDR1 MGHRA, CDR2 YSYEKL. The DNA for the CDR3 is TGCGCCAGCAGCCAAGCAATCGGGCAATCCTACAATGAGCAGTTCTTC. This encodes CASSQAIGQSYNEQFF.

The CDR3 loop reads CASSLGSGYEQYF. For the CDR3, the DNA is TGTGCCAGCAGCTTGGGTAGCGGGTACGAGCAGTACTTC. The chain has TRBV5-5 and TRBJ2-7, with 7 bases lining up with TRBD2. The V gene end was trimmed by 0 bases and the J gene end by 4 bases; junction bases not matched to a gene: 1. The CDR3 is made up of 13 amino acids. Germline V gene data show CDR1 as SGHKS and CDR2 as YYEKEE (reference sequence).

The chain uses TRBV28 and TRBJ1-1; possible D gene TRBD1, 6 bases. With 7 bases removed from V and 1 base from J, the gap between germline ends came to 13 bases. CDR1 is MDHEN and CDR2 is SYDVKM in the germline V gene. This CDR3 is built from 14 residues. The CDR3 sequence is CASMYGGANTEAFF. The CDR3 nucleotides are TGTGCCAGCATGTATGGGGGGGCGAACACTGAAGCTTTCTTT.

The chain has TRBV2 and TRBJ1-4; D gene unclear. The length of the CDR3 is 15 residues. Trimming took off 4 bases at V and 5 bases at J, with 14 bases between the two ends. Germline CDR1 and CDR2: SNHLY and FYNNEI. DNA of the CDR3: TGTGCCAGCAGTGCCCGCGGCCACCACAATGAAAAACTGTTTTTT. Translating it yields CASSARGHHNEKLFF.